Listed below are T cell receptor beta chains from one sample, sequenced in a study of blood T cell repertoires in COVID-19. Data came from immunoSEQ multiplex PCR; TCRdb stores just in-frame clones and leaves some out. The table includes fewer than 90,000 clones, 60% to 80% detected once. Sequencing was done on a sample of peripheral blood. The receptors were sampled from a woman aged 80 or over with acute or convalescent COVID-19. Both conserved end residues are trimmed from each CDR3. The order of the fields is V gene, J gene, CDR3 protein.

>TRBV6-2/TRBV6-3|TRBJ2-6
ASSTGFANVLT
>TRBV3-1/TRBV3-2|TRBJ2-5
ASSQGGGTGSQY
>TRBV10-3|TRBJ1-1
ATRGGHMNTEAF
>TRBV6-5|TRBJ1-1
ASQQGANTEAF
>TRBV23-1|TRBJ2-1
ASSQSLSDRNYNEQF
>TRBV2|TRBJ2-4
ASCWASNIQY
>TRBV5-5|TRBJ2-5
ASSLGLLAGGPETQY
>TRBV19|TRBJ2-1
ASNNRDTYNEQF
>TRBV29-1|TRBJ1-1
SASGASKDTEAF
>TRBV23-1|TRBJ2-6
ASSQSPGFAYSGANVLT
>TRBV19|TRBJ1-3
ASSMGIMTELSGNTIY
>TRBV28|TRBJ2-3
ASGGATTSTDTQY
>TRBV24-1|TRBJ2-1
ATSASGGYNEQF
>TRBV1|TRBJ1-1
TSMEAGPMNTEAF
>TRBV4-2|TRBJ1-2
ASSQGYGGSDGYT
>TRBV28|TRBJ2-7
ASSGGGLRDEQY
>TRBV18|TRBJ1-1
ASSRTTGGERAF
>TRBV3-1/TRBV3-2|TRBJ1-3
ASSQEVDTIY
>TRBV3-1/TRBV3-2|TRBJ2-3
ASSQGLGDTQY
>TRBV4-3|TRBJ1-5
ASSQGLGSNQPQH
>TRBV7-6|TRBJ1-1
ASSFQAQGAEAF
>TRBV6-4|TRBJ1-2
ASSPSGDSHYGYT
>TRBV7-2|TRBJ1-1
ASSSLGGNSNTEAF
>TRBV6-6|TRBJ1-1
ASSLSLRNTEAF
>TRBV3-1/TRBV3-2|TRBJ1-4
ASSQIYGDRANEKLF
>TRBV3-1/TRBV3-2|TRBJ1-2
ASSQVRDIGYT
>TRBV28|TRBJ1-4
ASANSGTANEKLF
>TRBV7-9|TRBJ1-1
ASSPFTELNTEAF
>TRBV6-5|TRBJ2-7
ASSQPGQGYEQY
>TRBV19|TRBJ1-1
ASSSRSGTGGTKTEAF
>TRBV4-1|TRBJ2-1
ASRDRAGLLYNEQF
>TRBV5-1|TRBJ1-1
ASSLGTDRTEAF
>TRBV5-1|TRBJ1-1
ASTPTGGGNTEAF
>TRBV7-8|TRBJ2-3
ASSLGGHSTDTQY
>TRBV7-3|TRBJ2-1
ASSLSVPNEQF
>TRBV5-4|TRBJ2-3
ASSPSVDTQY
>TRBV19|TRBJ1-5
ASSPRDQPQH
>TRBV10-3|TRBJ1-1
AISESMGSRAF
>TRBV29-1|TRBJ1-5
SVESRTGKNQPQH
>TRBV6-2/TRBV6-3|TRBJ1-1
ASSLGAGWTEAF